This T cell receptor (beta chain) was observed in a study of CD8+ T cells in alopecia areata. Study at large: For 6 to 18 months, tofacitinib was taken, and 6 months off drug followed. Broader study findings: Elevated clonality characterized lesional scalp relative to normal scalp, particularly in alopecia totalis/universalis.

This clone has only one observation. What it recognizes is unknown. This CDR3 spans 15 amino acids. Unmatched junction bases numbered 6, after V lost 4 bases and J lost 0 bases. Per germline, CDR1 SGHDT and CDR2 YYEEEE. Following extraction, RNA underwent reverse transcription to cDNA, which served as the sequencing template. TCRdb's copy holds only in-frame clones and misses some; the assay was immunoSEQ multiplex PCR. This sample has hundreds of thousands of clones, with around 62% found just once. The genes are TRBV5-6 and TRBJ1-1; TRBD1 aligns across 7 bases. This receptor was taken from a human donor with alopecia areata. This sample comprised CD4+ T cells sorted from blood, obtained at week 0. CDR3 nucleotides: TGTGCCAGCAGCCGGGACAGCCACATGAACACTGAAGCTTTCTTT. This gives the protein CASSRDSHMNTEAFF.